This T cell receptor (beta chain) originates from a study of monozygotic twins with inflammatory bowel disease. The study, taken as a whole, reports: The authors note that differing immunosuppressive treatments may have added variability to patient repertoires.

The germline gives CDR1 LGHDT, CDR2 YNNKEL (reference sequence). This CDR3 has 14 residues. TCRdb re-called the 5' RACE reads; one entry per CDR3 protein, DNA not given. This sample lists 300,000 to 350,000 distinct CDR3 sequences; its ten largest clones have 2% to 2.5%. As regards this clonotype: Its antigen is unidentified.

The material sequenced was blood. V gene TRBV3-1 combines with J gene TRBJ1-1; TCRdb names TRBD1, which stays unverified in the absence of DNA. The clonotype originates from a human donor with ulcerative colitis or Crohn's disease, or a healthy co-twin of an affected twin (not recorded which). The CDR3 here is CASSQGARTDEAFF.